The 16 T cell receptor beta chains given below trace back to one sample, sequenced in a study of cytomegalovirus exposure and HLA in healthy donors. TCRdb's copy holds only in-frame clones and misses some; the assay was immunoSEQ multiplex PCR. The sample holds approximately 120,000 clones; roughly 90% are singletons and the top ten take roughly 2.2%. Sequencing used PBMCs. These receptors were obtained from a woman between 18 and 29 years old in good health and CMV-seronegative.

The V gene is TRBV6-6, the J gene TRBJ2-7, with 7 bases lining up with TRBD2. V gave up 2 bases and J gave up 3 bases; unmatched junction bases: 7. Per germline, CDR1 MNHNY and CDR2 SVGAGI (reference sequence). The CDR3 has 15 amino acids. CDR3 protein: CASSYQAGSDYEQYF. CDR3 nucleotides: TGTGCCAGCAGTTACCAAGCGGGGTCAGACTACGAGCAGTACTTC.

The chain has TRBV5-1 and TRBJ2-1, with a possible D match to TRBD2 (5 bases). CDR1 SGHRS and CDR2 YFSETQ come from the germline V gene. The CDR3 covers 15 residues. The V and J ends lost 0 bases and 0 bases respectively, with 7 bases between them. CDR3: CASSLEGSSYNEQFF. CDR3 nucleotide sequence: TGCGCCAGCAGCTTGGAAGGGAGCTCCTACAATGAGCAGTTCTTC.

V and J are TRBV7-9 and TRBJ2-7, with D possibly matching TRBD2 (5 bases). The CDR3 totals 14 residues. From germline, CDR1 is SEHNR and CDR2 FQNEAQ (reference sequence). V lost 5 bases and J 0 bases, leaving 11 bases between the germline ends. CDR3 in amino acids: CASSPAVSSYEQYF. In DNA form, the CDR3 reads TGTGCCAGCAGCCCAGCGGTGAGCTCCTACGAGCAGTACTTC.

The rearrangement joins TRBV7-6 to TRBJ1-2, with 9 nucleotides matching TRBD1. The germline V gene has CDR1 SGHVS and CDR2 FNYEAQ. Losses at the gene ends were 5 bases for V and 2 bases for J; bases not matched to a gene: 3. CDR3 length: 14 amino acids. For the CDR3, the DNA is TGTGCCAGCAGCCCCGACAGGGGGAACTATGGCTACACCTTC. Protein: CASSPDRGNYGYTF.

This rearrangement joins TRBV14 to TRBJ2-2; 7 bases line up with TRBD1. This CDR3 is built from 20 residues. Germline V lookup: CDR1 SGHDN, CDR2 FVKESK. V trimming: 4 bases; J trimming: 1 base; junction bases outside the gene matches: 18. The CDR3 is CASSRAINRGKAWNTGELFF. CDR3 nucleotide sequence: TGTGCCAGCAGCCGCGCGATAAACAGGGGCAAAGCTTGGAACACCGGGGAGCTGTTTTTT.

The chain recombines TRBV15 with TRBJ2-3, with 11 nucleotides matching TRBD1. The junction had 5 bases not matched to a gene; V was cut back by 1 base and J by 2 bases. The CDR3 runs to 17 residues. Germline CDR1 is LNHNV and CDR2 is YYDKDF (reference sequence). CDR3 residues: CATSRGGTGGPTDTQYF. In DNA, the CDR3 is TGTGCCACCAGCAGAGGGGGGACAGGGGGGCCCACAGATACGCAGTATTTT.

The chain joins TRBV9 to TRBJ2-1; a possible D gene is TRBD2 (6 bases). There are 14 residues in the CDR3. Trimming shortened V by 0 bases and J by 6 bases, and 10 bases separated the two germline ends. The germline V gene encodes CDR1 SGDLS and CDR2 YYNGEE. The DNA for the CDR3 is TGTGCCAGCAGCGTAGTTAGCGGTGGCAATGAGCAGTTCTTC. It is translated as CASSVVSGGNEQFF.

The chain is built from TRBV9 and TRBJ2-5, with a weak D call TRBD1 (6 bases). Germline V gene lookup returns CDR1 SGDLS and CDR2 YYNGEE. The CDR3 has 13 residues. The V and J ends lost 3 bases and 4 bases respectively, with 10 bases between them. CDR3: CASSGQQGETQYF. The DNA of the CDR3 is TGTGCCAGCAGCGGTCAACAGGGAGAGACCCAGTACTTC.

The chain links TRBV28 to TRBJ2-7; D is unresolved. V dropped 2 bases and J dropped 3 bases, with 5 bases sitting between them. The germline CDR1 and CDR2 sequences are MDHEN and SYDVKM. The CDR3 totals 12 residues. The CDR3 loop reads CASSLPHYEQYF. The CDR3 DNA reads TGTGCCAGCAGTTTACCACACTACGAGCAGTACTTC.

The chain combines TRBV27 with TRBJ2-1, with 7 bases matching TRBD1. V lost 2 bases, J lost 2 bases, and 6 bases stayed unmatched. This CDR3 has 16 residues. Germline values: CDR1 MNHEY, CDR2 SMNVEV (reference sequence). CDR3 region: CASSLQKRGPYNEQFF. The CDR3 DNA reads TGTGCCAGCAGTTTACAAAAGAGGGGGCCCTACAATGAGCAGTTCTTC.

In DNA, the CDR3 is TGTGCCAGCAGTTCAGGACACATCATGAACACTGAAGCTTTCTTT. It translates to CASSSGHIMNTEAFF. The genes are TRBV6-6 and TRBJ1-1; TRBD1 is a possible D gene (5 bases). The CDR3 runs to 15 residues. V lost 4 bases and J 0 bases, leaving 12 bases between the germline ends. Per germline, CDR1 MNHNY and CDR2 SVGAGI (reference sequence).

CDR3 in DNA: TGCAGCGTCCTGGGACAGGGGGATACTGAAGCTTTCTTT. This codes for CSVLGQGDTEAFF. The gene calls are TRBV29-1 and TRBJ1-1; TRBD1 matches at 11 bases. The germline V gene encodes CDR1 SQVTM and CDR2 ANQGSEA. The V and J ends lost 6 bases and 5 bases, in that order; junction bases with no gene match: 5. The CDR3 covers 13 residues.

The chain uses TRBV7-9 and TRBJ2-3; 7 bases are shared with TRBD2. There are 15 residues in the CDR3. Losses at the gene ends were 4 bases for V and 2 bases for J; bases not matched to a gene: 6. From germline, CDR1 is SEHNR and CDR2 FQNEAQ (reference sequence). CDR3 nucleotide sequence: TGTGCCAGCAGCTGGACGGGACTACCCACAGATACGCAGTATTTT. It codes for CASSWTGLPTDTQYF.

The CDR3 region is CASSKRAGVYEQYF. The CDR3 DNA follows: TGTGCCAGCAGCAAACGTGCGGGAGTCTACGAGCAGTACTTC. V gene TRBV21-1 combines with J gene TRBJ2-7; the table's D gene call, TRBD2, was not cross checked with the DNA. TRBV21-1 is reported as a pseudogene. The CDR3 spans 14 residues.

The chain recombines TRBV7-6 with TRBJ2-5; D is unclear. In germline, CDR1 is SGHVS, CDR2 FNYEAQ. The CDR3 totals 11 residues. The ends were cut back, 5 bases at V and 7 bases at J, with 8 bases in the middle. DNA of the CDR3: TGTGCCAGCAGCGCTTCAGGGACCCAGTACTTC. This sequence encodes CASSASGTQYF.

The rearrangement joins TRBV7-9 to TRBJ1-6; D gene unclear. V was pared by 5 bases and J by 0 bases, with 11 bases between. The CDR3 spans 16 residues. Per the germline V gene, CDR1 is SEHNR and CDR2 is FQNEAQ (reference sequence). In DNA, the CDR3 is TGTGCCAGCAGCCACAGAATAAGCTCCTATAATTCACCCCTCCACTTT. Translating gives CASSHRISSYNSPLHF.